Below are 23 T cell receptor beta chains sequenced from a single sample in a study of CD8+CD57+ T cells in acquired aplastic anemia. Genomic DNA constituted the template upon which TCR beta VDJ and CDR3 profiling was performed. One entry per CDR3 protein, called by TCRdb with MiXCR from the reads. The repertoire consists of about 210,000 distinct CDR3 sequences, with approximately 35% occurring once and the leading ten covering 0.95% to 1.3%. The sequencing sample was made of sorted CD4+, CD8+, or CD8+CD57+ T cells (not recorded which) from PBMCs. The receptors were sampled from a human donor in good health, serving as a control.

In its sample, this clonotype was seen many times. The rearrangement links TRBV20-1 to TRBJ2-3; D gene uncertain. CDR3 length: 12 amino acids. Per germline, CDR1 DFQATT and CDR2 SNEGSKA (reference sequence). The CDR3 DNA reads as TGCAGCGTATTTAGTGACGCAGATACGCAGTATTTT. It specifies CSVFSDADTQYF.

The chain joins TRBV6-2 or TRBV6-3 to TRBJ1-5; TRBD1 matches 9 bases. The CDR3 has 16 amino acids. The J segment lost 10 bases and the V segment lost 2 bases, leaving 12 bases of the junction unmatched. Germline assignment: CDR1 MNHEY and CDR2 SVGEGT. DNA of the CDR3: TGTGCCAGCAGTTACGGGACAGGGACTGGGATCCGACCCCAGCATTTT. This sequence encodes CASSYGTGTGIRPQHF.

In regard to this clonotype: This may stem from a read error, because a much larger clone lies one nucleotide away. The rearrangement uses TRBV20-1 and TRBJ1-5; no reliable D call. The CDR3 length is 14 residues. Trimming cost V 2 bases and J 0 bases, with 8 bases left between them. Germline values: CDR1 DFQATT, CDR2 SNEGSKA (reference sequence). The DNA of the CDR3 is TGCAGTGCTAGAAACGTTTATAGCAATCAGCCCCAGCATTTT. It translates to CSARNVYSNQPQHF.

This clonotype was seen ten or more times. The rearrangement joins TRBV11-2 to TRBJ1-5, with D possibly TRBD1 on 6 matching bases. Trimming removed 1 base at V and 5 bases at J, with 12 bases between. This CDR3 comprises 15 residues. Germline CDR1 is SGHAT and CDR2 is FQNNGV. The CDR3 loop is CASSLGWTEDQPQHF. In nucleotides, the CDR3 is TGTGCCAGCAGCTTAGGCTGGACAGAGGATCAGCCCCAGCATTTT.

This clonotype was counted between two and nine times. J is TRBJ2-5 and V is TRBV30; 7 nucleotides match TRBD2. Trimming at V came to 0 bases and at J to 13 bases, leaving 8 bases not matched to a gene. CDR3 length equals 12 residues. CDR1 GTSNPN and CDR2 SVGIG come from the germline V gene (reference sequence). The CDR3 DNA reads as TGTGCCTGGAGTGTACTTTCGGGGACTACGTACTTC. Its protein product is CAWSVLSGTTYF.

A word on this clonotype: Given a much more abundant clone one base away, this may be a read error. The rearrangement uses TRBV20-1 and TRBJ2-5; 11 positions agree with TRBD2. The CDR3 contains 14 residues. CDR1 is DFQATT, CDR2 SNEGSKA, per germline (reference sequence). J gave up 4 bases and V 4 bases, and 5 bases lay outside the gene matches. The CDR3 spells CSATTSGKVETQYF. As DNA, the CDR3 is TGCAGTGCTACGACTAGCGGGAAGGTAGAGACCCAGTACTTC.

This clonotype was observed many times. The V gene is TRBV2, the J gene TRBJ2-5, with a possible D match to TRBD1 (6 bases). Germline CDR1 reads SNHLY; CDR2 reads FYNNEI. V was pared by 6 bases and J by 2 bases, with 16 bases between. CDR3 size: 15 residues. The CDR3 coding sequence is TGTGCCAGCAGCAAAGGACAGTCCTTACAAGAGACCCAGTACTTC. This codes for CASSKGQSLQETQYF.

Of note for this clonotype: A much larger clone is a single base away; this may be a read error. Likely a read error: the CDR3 ends without its conserved phenylalanine or tryptophan. V gene TRBV10-3 combines with J gene TRBJ1-6; D is possibly TRBD1 (5 bases). V shed 10 bases and J shed 6 bases, with 16 bases lying between them. CDR1 is ENHRY and CDR2 is SYGVKD in the germline V gene. This CDR3 is built from 14 residues. For the CDR3, the DNA is TGTGCCAGCAGGGCCGGGACCGGTAATTCACCCCTCCACCTT. As protein: CASRAGTGNSPLHL.

At least ten counts were recorded for this clonotype. V gene TRBV10-1 combines with J gene TRBJ2-3; D could derive from TRBD1 or TRBD2 (6 bases each). The CDR3 is 15 residues long. V was cut by 10 bases and J by 4 bases, with 21 bases left in between. Germline V gene lookup returns CDR1 WNHNN and CDR2 SYGVQD (reference sequence). DNA of the CDR3: TGCGCCACCCTCCGGGGGCGCCCGGCGGCAGATACGCAGTATTTT. Translated: CATLRGRPAADTQYF.

This clonotype was recorded at least ten times. The chain is built from TRBV9 and TRBJ1-1; D uncertain. The germline V gene has CDR1 SGDLS and CDR2 YYNGEE. CDR3 length: 14 amino acids. Trimming removed 5 bases from V and 0 bases from J, with 11 bases in between. CDR3 residues: CASSPSLMNTEAFF. CDR3 DNA sequence: TGTGCCAGCAGTCCCTCTTTAATGAACACTGAAGCTTTCTTT.

The chain has TRBV30 and TRBJ2-4; D call uncertain. The V gene lost 4 bases and the J gene lost 0 bases, with 7 bases spanning the gap. The CDR3 totals 13 residues. Germline V CDR1 and CDR2: GTSNPN, SVGIG (reference sequence). The CDR3, as DNA: TGTGCCTGGACACGCCCAGCCAAAAACATTCAGTACTTC. It translates to CAWTRPAKNIQYF. Drawing the rest from reference TRBV30 and TRBJ2-4, the complete variable domain is SQTIHQWPATLVQPVGSPLSLECTVEGTSNPNLYWYRQAAGRGLQLLFYSVGIGQISSEVPQNLSASRPQDRQFILSSKKLLLSDSGFYLCAWTRPAKNIQYFGAGTRLSVL.

The J gene is TRBJ1-5, the V gene TRBV29-1, with D possibly TRBD1 on 5 matching bases. Trimming pared 2 bases from V and 4 bases from J, leaving 9 bases between. Germline V gene lookup returns CDR1 SQVTM and CDR2 ANQGSEA. The CDR3 covers 13 residues. CDR3: CSVESGPNQPQHF. In nucleotides, the CDR3 is TGCAGCGTTGAATCAGGGCCAAATCAGCCCCAGCATTTT.

This rearrangement joins TRBV12-3 or TRBV12-4 to TRBJ2-1; 8 bases map to TRBD1. With V trimmed by 5 bases and J by 5 bases, 2 bases remained unmatched. CDR3 length: 13 residues. CDR3 region: CASSDRGDNEQFF. DNA of the CDR3: TGTGCCAGCAGTGACAGGGGAGACAATGAGCAGTTCTTC.

Concerning this clonotype itself: One end of the junction is discordant with germline, which a read error may explain. The chain joins TRBV12-3 or TRBV12-4 to TRBJ1-2, with TRBD1 as a possible D gene (6 bases). The length of the CDR3 is 13 residues. CDR3 DNA: TGTGCCAGCAGTTTAATCTCAGGGGCTGGCCACACCTTC. It translates to CASSLISGAGHTF.

This clonotype was detected many times. V usage is TRBV7-2 and J usage is TRBJ2-3, with 11 bases fitting TRBD2. The CDR3 spans 15 residues. Trimming took 4 bases from V and 6 from J; bases not matched to a gene: 6. Germline V gives CDR1 SGHTA, CDR2 FQGNSA. CDR3 region: CASSWGLAAADTQYF. CDR3 DNA sequence: TGTGCCAGCAGCTGGGGACTAGCGGCGGCCGATACGCAGTATTTT.

In its sample, this clonotype was seen many times. The chain is built from TRBV5-1 and TRBJ1-6, with D possibly matching TRBD1 (6 bases). Trimming took 0 bases from V and 7 from J, leaving 8 bases between them. The CDR3 has 14 residues. CDR1 is SGHRS and CDR2 is YFSETQ in the germline V gene. The CDR3 loop reads CASSLVGQNSPLHF. DNA of the CDR3: TGCGCCAGCAGCTTGGTCGGACAGAATTCACCCCTCCACTTT.

This clonotype was seen many times. V is TRBV20-1 and J is TRBJ2-5, with a possible D match to TRBD1 (5 bases). This CDR3 is 13 amino acids long. The V and J ends lost 2 bases and 4 bases respectively, with 11 bases between them. Germline V gene data show CDR1 as DFQATT and CDR2 as SNEGSKA (reference sequence). The CDR3 nucleotides are TGCAGTGCTAGACCAAGGGGCCGAGAGACCCAGTACTTC. Protein: CSARPRGRETQYF.

This clonotype was recorded at least ten times. This chain joins TRBV7-2 and TRBJ1-3; a possible D gene is TRBD1 (5 bases). Germline V gene sequence: CDR1 SGHTA, CDR2 FQGNSA. This CDR3 comprises 16 residues. The V gene lost 8 bases and the J gene lost 1 base, with 18 bases spanning the gap. This chain's CDR3 is CASAFLRGVSGNTIYF. The CDR3 DNA reads TGTGCCAGCGCCTTCCTCCGGGGCGTGTCTGGAAACACCATATATTTT.

This clonotype was counted once. The chain carries TRBV18 and TRBJ2-2; no clear D. Per the germline V gene, CDR1 is KGHSH and CDR2 is LQKENI. Trimming left V 2 bases short and J 4 bases short, with 8 bases between. This CDR3 has 14 amino acids. The CDR3: CASSPERLTGELFF. The DNA for the CDR3 is TGTGCCAGCTCACCAGAGAGACTCACCGGGGAGCTGTTTTTT.

The chain combines TRBV2 with TRBJ2-7; TRBD2 matches at 13 bases. CDR1 and CDR2 (germline): SNHLY, FYNNEI. The CDR3 is 15 residues long. J lost 7 bases, V lost 10 bases, and 13 bases had no gene match. DNA of the CDR3: TGTGCCACGGGACTAGCGGGGTTTGACACCGGGGAGCAGTACTTC. This codes for CATGLAGFDTGEQYF.

In its sample, this clonotype was seen many times. V and J are TRBV20-1 and TRBJ2-5; the D gene could be TRBD1 or TRBD2 (5 bases each). CDR1 is DFQATT, CDR2 SNEGSKA, per germline (reference sequence). Trimming removed 1 base at V and 1 base at J, with 13 bases between. CDR3 length: 15 amino acids. The CDR3 spells CSARGIPGSQETQYF. DNA for the CDR3: TGCAGTGCTAGAGGGATCCCAGGGAGCCAAGAGACCCAGTACTTC.

The chain links TRBV6-1 to TRBJ1-5; 10 positions match TRBD1. Trimming at V came to 6 bases and at J to 6 bases, leaving 8 bases not matched to a gene. The CDR3 is 15 amino acids. CDR1 and CDR2 (germline): MNHNS, SASEGT. The CDR3: CASSLRQGASQPQHF. As DNA, the CDR3 is TGTGCCAGCAGCCTCAGACAGGGGGCAAGTCAGCCCCAGCATTTT.

This clonotype was observed at least ten times. V and J are TRBV15 and TRBJ1-5; 7 bases map to TRBD1. The CDR3 has 17 amino acids. Germline V lookup: CDR1 LNHNV, CDR2 YYDKDF (reference sequence). The trim removed 0 bases at V and 0 bases at J, leaving 5 bases unmatched. DNA of the CDR3: TGTGCCACCAGCAGAGATAGGGCAGGGGGTAGCAATCAGCCCCAGCATTTT. This gives the protein CATSRDRAGGSNQPQHF. The full variable domain, rest sourced from reference TRBV15 and TRBJ1-5, is DAMVIQNPRYQVTQFGKPVTLSCSQTLNHNVMYWYQQKSSQAPKLLFHYYDKDFNNEADTPDNFQSRRPNTSFCFLDIRSPGLGDTAMYLCATSRDRAGGSNQPQHFGDGTRLSIL.